This T cell receptor (beta chain) derives from a study of blood T cell repertoires in COVID-19 (dated by TCRdb to the early 2020s). Background for the entire study: Samples from collaborators originated in the United States, Italy and Spain and spanned both the acute and convalescent phases of COVID-19. The prospective study material was composed of cDNA or gDNA derived from T cells, B-cell-depleted T cells, or PBMCs. Deeply sampled blood TCRbeta repertoires from subjects exposed to, actively infected with, or recovered from COVID-19 were included in the dataset. The repertoires were released in a freely available public database meant as a resource for research on the immune response to SARS-CoV-2. The samples were drawn from two sources: the first 160 participants of the ongoing ImmuneRACE study, and over 1,000 subjects contributed by 6 global collaborators. Sample metadata almost always included a de-identified subject ID, COVID-19 status, age in years and sex. HLA class I and class II types, where available, came from metadata supplied by the sample provider rather than from assay-based typing.

Another Seattle source contributed samples from volunteer blood donors who had recovered from COVID-19. Whole blood was collected in K2EDTA tubes by collaborating institutions according to the institutions' own protocols. Collaborator samples were shipped for TCRbeta analysis as frozen whole blood, isolated PBMCs, or DNA extracted from either sample type. TCRbeta CDR3 regions were amplified from genomic DNA using the immunoSEQ Assay, a bias-controlled multiplex PCR. Under the source paper's analysis protocol: Within the assay, amplification of reference gene primers was used to estimate how many nucleated cells each sample contained. To quantify the absolute abundance of each unique TCRbeta CDR3 rearrangement, sequence reads were collapsed and filtered. Productive Simpson clonality was computed per sample as the square root of Simpson's diversity index over productive rearrangements. What TCRdb holds here is the immuneACCESS table cut down to in-frame rearrangements. Part of the clones is not present; checked against another copy, under half of the missing clones reflect an unresolved V gene, and the others are unexplained. From that table come the V and J calls and clone size; the DNA was used to work out D and trimming. For this sample the table gives some 230,000 clones, of which 86% were detected only once. 2.2% of the sample goes to the ten largest clones.

The germline V gene supplies CDR1 WSHSY and CDR2 SAAADI. The V end gives up 6 bases and the J end 2 bases, leaving 13 bases in the junction not matched to a gene. CDR3 length: 17 amino acids, cysteine to phenylalanine. The DNA shown is the 51-base CDR3, in frame from base 1. Details on this clone: It has no known antigen specificity. No much larger clonotype is one base removed from it; base qualities were not supplied.

Study-wide conclusions, independent of this receptor: The quantity of clinical and demographic metadata differed by source and by participant and was supplied without curation.

The chain links TRBV10-2 with TRBJ2-3; TRBD2 aligns with 8 central bases. The sequence came from a man aged 25 to 40 who had recovered from COVID-19. The specimen sequenced was peripheral blood. Here the CDR3 is given as CASSSKAGGPPTDTQYF. The sequenced DNA: TGCGCCAGCAGCTCGAAGGCGGGGGGCCCCCCCACAGATACGCAGTATTTT.